The 29 T cell receptor beta chains below all came from one sample that was sequenced in a study of T cell clonality in common variable immunodeficiency. The study's findings and limits: In common variable immunodeficiency, TCR beta chains reportedly carried fewer deletions and N-nucleotide insertions.

Profiling relied on immunoSEQ multiplex PCR, and the TCRdb table lists in-frame clones only, not all of them. This table holds roughly 39,000 clones with no singletons; the top ten claim approximately 5.5%. Antigens of these TCRs are unknown. Sequenced: peripheral blood mononuclear cells. These TCRs come from a human donor with common variable immunodeficiency.

This clone was seen at least ten times. The CDR3 goes on 3 residues after the read ends, and that part is filled in from the germline J gene. The chain joins TRBV30 to TRBJ1-1, with 8 positions matching TRBD1. This CDR3 has 12 amino acids. Germline lookup yields CDR1 GTSNPN and CDR2 SVGIG (reference sequence). The junction had 2 bases not matched to a gene; V was cut back by 7 bases and J by 1 base. CDR3 sequence: CAFGQGNTEAFF. Partial CDR3 DNA: TGTGCCTTCGGACAGGGGAACACTGAA.

On this clone: The missing CDR3 end, 3 residues past where the read stops, is filled in from the germline J gene. The chain carries TRBV30 and TRBJ1-4; possible D gene TRBD1, 6 bases. Trimming cost V 4 bases and J 4 bases, with 10 bases left between them. The CDR3 extends over 13 amino acids. Germline values: CDR1 GTSNPN, CDR2 SVGIG (reference sequence). CDR3 loop: CAWIDRFNEKLFF. The DNA read from the CDR3 is TGTGCCTGGATCGACAGGTTTAATGAAAAA.

The table lists this clone with many counts. The read is 3 residues too short to cover the CDR3 end, so that end is filled in from the germline J gene. V gene TRBV2 combines with J gene TRBJ2-3, with TRBD2 matching 7 bases. Germline V gives CDR1 SNHLY, CDR2 FYNNEI. The junction had 6 bases not matched to a gene; V was cut back by 4 bases and J by 5 bases. CDR3 size: 14 residues. The part of the CDR3 DNA that was read is TGTGCCAGCAGTGTGGGAGGGGATGTAGATACG. This encodes CASSVGGDVDT. The full CDR3 protein reads CASSVGGDVDTQYF. Full variable domain (remainder filled in from reference TRBV2 and TRBJ2-3): EPEVTQTPSHQVTQMGQEVILRCVPISNHLYFYWYRQILGQKVEFLVSFYNNEISEKSEIFDDQFSVERPDGSNFTLKIRSTKLEDSAMYFCASSVGGDVDTQYFGPGTRLTVL.

Turning to this clone: The CDR3 extends 3 residues past the end of the read, so its final part is completed from the germline J gene. The rearrangement links TRBV18 to TRBJ2-7, with TRBD1 as a possible D gene (5 bases). Between the trimmed V and J ends, which lost 1 base and 0 bases, there was a span of 7 bases. The CDR3 length is 14 residues. The germline V gene has CDR1 KGHSH and CDR2 LQKENI. This CDR3 is CASSPLRASYEQYF. The covered CDR3 bases are TGTGCCAGCTCACCACTCAGGGCCTCCTACGAG.

This clone was recorded at least ten times. Sequencing ends 3 residues short of the CDR3 end; the germline J gene provides the rest. The chain couples TRBV29-1 to TRBJ2-2; D might be TRBD1 (6 bases). The CDR3 is 12 residues long. V was shortened by 7 bases and J by 6 bases, with 12 bases between the two germline ends. Germline V gives CDR1 SQVTM, CDR2 ANQGSEA. CDR3 in amino acids: CSGLQGAGELFF. The part of the CDR3 DNA that was read is TGCAGCGGACTACAGGGAGCCGGGGAG.

This clone was counted many times. The CDR3 end lies 3 residues beyond the end of the read and is filled in from the germline J gene. This chain joins TRBV5-6 and TRBJ1-4; possible D gene TRBD1, 5 bases. The germline V gene encodes CDR1 SGHDT and CDR2 YYEEEE. This CDR3 comprises 13 residues. Trimming left V 4 bases short and J 8 bases short, with 12 bases between. The CDR3 bases that were read are TGTGCCAGCAGCCGGCAGGGAGTCGAAAAA. As protein: CASSRQGVEK. The CDR3 as a whole reads CASSRQGVEKLFF.

Ten or more counts support this clone. CDR3 protein: CSATGTGDEQYF. The part of the CDR3 DNA that was read is TGCAGTGCAACCGGGACAGGCGACGAG. The rearrangement joins TRBV20-1 to TRBJ2-7, with TRBD1 matching over 8 bases. The CDR3 goes on 3 residues after the read ends, and that part is filled in from the germline J gene. Germline V gene sequence: CDR1 DFQATT, CDR2 SNEGSKA (reference sequence). V trimming: 6 bases; J trimming: 5 bases; junction bases outside the gene matches: 6. This CDR3 contains 12 residues.

As for this clone: Read coverage stops 3 residues before the CDR3 terminus; the germline J gene supplies the remainder. The rearrangement joins TRBV19 to TRBJ1-1; D gene ambiguous. This CDR3 is 12 amino acids long. V lost 6 bases and J lost 5, with 10 bases in between. The germline CDR1 and CDR2 sequences are LNHDA and SQIVND (reference sequence). This CDR3 is CASRKGVTEAFF. Incomplete CDR3 DNA: TGTGCCAGTAGAAAGGGTGTTACTGAA.

This clone was counted ten times or more. Coverage ceases 3 residues before the CDR3 finishes, and the germline J gene fills in the end. The chain employs TRBV30 and TRBJ1-1, with D perhaps matching TRBD1 (5 bases). The CDR3 extends over 15 amino acids. Looked up from germline, CDR1 is GTSNPN and CDR2 is SVGIG (reference sequence). V was pared by 0 bases and J by 1 base, with 12 bases between. CDR3 sequence: CAWSVLGLQNTEAFF. The sequenced part of the CDR3 DNA is TGTGCCTGGAGTGTATTGGGACTCCAGAACACTGAA.

This clone was counted only a few times. The sequenced fragment ends 3 residues before the CDR3 boundary, so the rest is inferred from the germline J gene. V gene TRBV19 combines with J gene TRBJ2-5, with 12 bases identical to TRBD2. The CDR3 spans 15 residues. Trimming removed 3 bases from V and 4 bases from J; junction bases left unmatched: 3. Germline CDR1 is LNHDA and CDR2 is SQIVND (reference sequence). This CDR3 reads CASSIPSGRGETQYF. CDR3 DNA, as far as it was read: TGTGCCAGTAGTATCCCTAGCGGGAGGGGAGAGACC.

This clone showed up just a few times. From the germline J gene comes the end of the CDR3, since the read stops 3 residues before it. The chain recombines TRBV11-2 with TRBJ2-1; 9 positions agree with TRBD1. With V trimmed by 5 bases and J by 2 bases, 4 bases remained unmatched. The CDR3 is made up of 15 amino acids. In germline, CDR1 is SGHAT, CDR2 FQNNGV. The covered CDR3 bases are TGTGCCAGCAGCATTAACAGGGGGCCCTACAATGAG. It yields the protein CASSINRGPYNE. The CDR3 reads in full as CASSINRGPYNEQFF.

On this clone: From the germline J gene comes the end of the CDR3, since the read stops 3 residues before it. The rearrangement links TRBV19 to TRBJ2-2, with 12 bases that match TRBD2. V gave up 5 bases and J gave up 4 bases; unmatched junction bases: 5. This CDR3 spans 16 amino acids. Germline V gives CDR1 LNHDA, CDR2 SQIVND (reference sequence). CDR3 in amino acids: CASSVTSGGFTGELFF. The covered CDR3 bases are TGTGCCAGTAGTGTGACTAGCGGGGGATTCACCGGGGAG.

This clone showed up just a few times. The read falls 3 residues short of the CDR3 end, and the missing part is taken from the germline J gene. The rearrangement joins TRBV11-2 to TRBJ1-1; D remains unclear. CDR3 size: 12 residues. Germline CDR1 is SGHAT and CDR2 is FQNNGV. This CDR3 is CASSLVRAEAFF. The part of the CDR3 DNA that was read is TGTGCCAGCAGCTTGGTGCGGGCGGAA.

The table lists this clone with a few counts. The read halts 3 residues ahead of the CDR3 end, with the missing end drawn from the germline J gene. V is TRBV5-6 and J is TRBJ2-7; 7 nucleotides line up with TRBD1. With V trimmed by 2 bases and J by 4 bases, 3 bases remained unmatched. CDR1 is SGHDT, CDR2 YYEEEE, per germline. The length of the CDR3 is 13 residues. CDR3 sequence: CASSFQQGYEQYF. CDR3 DNA, as far as it was read: TGTGCCAGCAGCTTCCAACAGGGGTACGAG.

This clone has only a few counts. The CDR3 goes on 3 residues after the read ends, and that part is filled in from the germline J gene. J is TRBJ2-5 and V is TRBV7-6; D gene ambiguous. CDR1 and CDR2 (germline): SGHVS, FNYEAQ. This CDR3 is 12 amino acids long. V shed 6 bases and J shed 5 bases, with 10 bases lying between them. The CDR3 region is CASSKMSETQYF. The CDR3 bases that were read are TGTGCCAGCAGTAAGATGAGCGAGACC.

This clone has ten or more counts. The read terminates 3 residues ahead of where the CDR3 ends, so the germline J gene completes it. The chain links TRBV6-2 or TRBV6-3 to TRBJ2-2; perhaps TRBD1 as D (6 bases). Germline V gives CDR1 MNHEY, CDR2 SVGEGT. V lost 5 bases, J lost 1 base, and 14 bases lay in between. This CDR3 contains 16 residues. CDR3 loop: CASSTRSTGNTGELFF. The part of the CDR3 DNA that was read is TGTGCCAGCAGTACCCGATCGACAGGGAACACCGGGGAG.

Ten or more counts support this clone. The CDR3 here is CASSERDWDTGELFF. CDR3 DNA (partial): TGTGCCAGCAGTGAACGGGACTGGGACACCGGGGAG. The rearrangement links TRBV6-1 to TRBJ2-2, with D possibly matching TRBD2 (6 bases). The read falls 3 residues short of the CDR3 end, and the missing part is taken from the germline J gene. The CDR3 is made up of 15 amino acids. V was shortened by 2 bases and J by 3 bases, with 10 bases between the two germline ends. Germline-derived CDR1 and CDR2 are MNHNS and SASEGT.

This clone was found many times. Read sequence stops 3 residues before the CDR3 end, and the germline J gene provides the missing end. The rearrangement uses TRBV20-1 and TRBJ2-5; D may correspond to TRBD1 or TRBD2 (5 bases each). V was cut by 1 base and J by 5 bases, with 23 bases left in between. Looked up from germline, CDR1 is DFQATT and CDR2 is SNEGSKA (reference sequence). CDR3 size: 17 residues. The DNA read from the CDR3 is TGCAGTGCTAGAGGACGACGAAGCAACGAGGGGTTCGAGACC. Residues: CSARGRRSNEGFET. The entire CDR3 protein is CSARGRRSNEGFETQYF.

The CDR3 bases that were read are TGTGCCAGCAGCCCCGCAGGACTAGGAGGCGAG. Protein sequence: CASSPAGLGGE. The entire CDR3 sequence reads CASSPAGLGGEQYF. The V and J genes are TRBV7-2 and TRBJ2-7, with TRBD2 identical over 7 bases. The read finishes 3 residues shy of the CDR3 end, and the germline J gene is used to complete it. The CDR3 has 14 amino acids. V was clipped by 5 bases and J by 6 bases; unmatched bases: 10. Germline CDR1 reads SGHTA; CDR2 reads FQGNSA.

This clone was observed a handful of times. The read terminates 3 residues ahead of where the CDR3 ends, so the germline J gene completes it. V gene TRBV6-1 combines with J gene TRBJ2-7; TRBD1 aligns across 8 bases. The V gene end was trimmed by 4 bases and the J gene end by 3 bases; junction bases not matched to a gene: 8. The germline V gene encodes CDR1 MNHNS and CDR2 SASEGT. The length of the CDR3 is 15 residues. The CDR3 bases that were read are TGTGCCAGCAGTGCGATCACAGGGGGGAACTACGAG. Translation gives CASSAITGGNYE. The full CDR3 sequence reads CASSAITGGNYEQYF.

A word on this clone: The read stops 3 residues short of the end of the CDR3; the missing end is completed from the germline J gene. The J gene is TRBJ2-7, the V gene TRBV19; maybe TRBD2 (5 bases). Germline CDR1 LNHDA, CDR2 SQIVND (reference sequence). This CDR3 region has 14 residues. Trimming stripped 3 bases from V and 6 bases from J, with 15 bases between. The CDR3 loop is CASSILAGPGEQYF. The CDR3 DNA, read in part, is TGTGCCAGTAGTATTTTGGCGGGCCCGGGCGAG.

To note about this clone: The read terminates 3 residues before the CDR3 end, so the remaining end is supplied by the germline J gene. The V and J genes are TRBV7-9 and TRBJ2-3; no firm D call. Germline V CDR1 and CDR2: SEHNR, FQNEAQ (reference sequence). The CDR3 contains 12 residues. The V and J ends lost 5 bases and 6 bases respectively, with 9 bases between them. The CDR3 here is CASSPRWDTQYF. The covered CDR3 bases are TGTGCCAGCAGCCCACGGTGGGATACG. Using reference TRBV7-9 and TRBJ2-3 for the parts outside the CDR3, the full variable domain is DTGVSQNPRHKITKRGQNVTFRCDPISEHNRLYWYRQTLGQGPEFLTYFQNEAQLEKSRLLSDRFSAERPKGSFSTLEIQRTEQGDSAMYLCASSPRWDTQYFGPGTRLTVL.

The sample holds many counts of this clone. The CDR3 extends 3 residues past the end of the read, so its final part is completed from the germline J gene. This rearrangement joins TRBV28 to TRBJ1-2; D remains unclear. The germline V and J ends were trimmed by 5 bases and 5 bases, with 12 bases remaining between them. The CDR3 covers 13 residues. Germline CDR1 and CDR2: MDHEN and SYDVKM. CDR3 DNA (partial): TGTGCCAGCAGTCCCCCCCGCAGTTATGGC. Translated: CASSPPRSYG. In full, the CDR3 reads CASSPPRSYGYTF.

This clone has at least ten counts. The DNA ends 3 residues before the CDR3 does, and the rest of the CDR3 is filled in from the germline J gene. This chain links TRBV19 with TRBJ1-4; a possible D gene is TRBD1 (6 bases). Germline values: CDR1 LNHDA, CDR2 SQIVND (reference sequence). Trimming pared 8 bases from V and 7 bases from J, leaving 17 bases between. The CDR3 is 14 residues long. The CDR3 region is CASARGAGSEKLFF. The covered CDR3 bases are TGTGCCAGTGCGCGGGGGGCGGGGAGTGAAAAA.

This clone has more than one count but fewer than ten. The read ends 3 residues before the CDR3 terminus; that terminus is restored from the germline J gene. The rearrangement uses TRBV19 and TRBJ1-1; no reliable D call. The CDR3 contains 12 residues. The germline V gene encodes CDR1 LNHDA and CDR2 SQIVND (reference sequence). CDR3 sequence reads: CASSIGSTRAFF. Incomplete CDR3 DNA: TGTGCCAGTAGTATAGGATCGACTCGG.

Points on this clone: The read stops 3 residues short of the end of the CDR3; the missing end is completed from the germline J gene. The V and J genes are TRBV30 and TRBJ2-7; TRBD1 might be the D (5 bases). The CDR3 runs to 13 residues. Germline-derived CDR1 and CDR2 are GTSNPN and SVGIG (reference sequence). V was pared by 5 bases and J by 3 bases, with 14 bases between. The CDR3 protein is CAWQNKGVYEQYF. The sequenced CDR3 bases are TGTGCCTGGCAGAATAAAGGGGTCTACGAG. The variable domain in full, completed from reference TRBV30 and TRBJ2-7, reads SQTIHQWPATLVQPVGSPLSLECTVEGTSNPNLYWYRQAAGRGLQLLFYSVGIGQISSEVPQNLSASRPQDRQFILSSKKLLLSDSGFYLCAWQNKGVYEQYFGPGTRLTVT.

This clone was seen only a few times. The read halts 3 residues ahead of the CDR3 end, with the missing end drawn from the germline J gene. This rearrangement joins TRBV30 to TRBJ2-7; the match to TRBD2 covers 9 bases. The V and J ends lost 2 bases and 6 bases, in that order; junction bases with no gene match: 5. Germline V gives CDR1 GTSNPN, CDR2 SVGIG (reference sequence). The CDR3 covers 13 residues. The DNA read from the CDR3 is TGTGCCTGGAGTCTAGCGGGAAGTTCCGAG. The encoded protein is CAWSLAGSSE. The CDR3, in full, reads CAWSLAGSSEQYF.

This clone was recorded many times. Read data end 3 residues before the CDR3 end; the end is taken from the germline J gene. This rearrangement joins TRBV5-1 to TRBJ2-6, with a possible D match to TRBD1 (5 bases). Germline assignment: CDR1 SGHRS and CDR2 YFSETQ. The CDR3 loop spans 17 amino acids. Trimming removed 0 bases from V and 0 bases from J, with 10 bases in between. The CDR3 reads CASSLASTVSGANVLTF. CDR3 DNA (partial): TGCGCCAGCAGCTTGGCGTCGACAGTCTCTGGGGCCAACGTC.

As regards this clone: The read finishes 3 residues shy of the CDR3 end, and the germline J gene is used to complete it. The chain joins TRBV19 to TRBJ2-3; possibly TRBD2 for D (6 bases). The V and J ends lost 7 bases and 2 bases respectively, with 19 bases between them. The CDR3 is 16 amino acids. The germline gives CDR1 LNHDA, CDR2 SQIVND (reference sequence). CDR3 in amino acids: CASTGTSLDPTDTQYF. CDR3 DNA (partial): TGTGCCAGTACCGGGACTTCCTTGGACCCCACAGATACG.